The clone carrying this T cell receptor (beta chain) was observed a few times. What it binds is not known. Researchers took RNA transcripts and amplified the TCR beta CDR3 regions from them. In the first-round RT-PCR of the TCR CDR3, the HTBI primer set was used. TCRdb re-derived calls from the multiplex PCR reads in MiXCR, one entry per CDR3 protein. The sample shows around 250,000 distinct CDR3 sequences, 16% of them seen only once. The data stem from a study of T cells in Graves' hyperthyroidism and ophthalmopathy. The wider study: Peripheral blood samples were taken at initial diagnosis, prior to any treatment.

V gave up 7 bases and J gave up 4 bases; unmatched junction bases: 7. The CDR3 spans 14 residues. Germline assignment: CDR1 WSHSY and CDR2 SAAADI. Individuals with ophthalmopathy presented a Clinical Activity Score of at least 3, a NOSPECS grade of at least 4 and a duration under 3 months. Clinical symptoms, serum thyroxine and TRAb, thyroid ultrasound and orbital computed tomography together formed the diagnostic basis. Overall study findings and caveats: Through a model of 13 V-J features, ophthalmopathy was separated from stable hyperthyroidism.

The sequenced sample consisted of blood. The chain couples TRBV10-2 to TRBJ2-3, with 8 bases identical to TRBD1. This TCR was sampled from a woman younger than 35 with Graves' ophthalmopathy. CDR3 DNA: TGCGCCAGCAAAACTCGACAGGGGCCAGATACGCAGTATTTT. Translated: CASKTRQGPDTQYF.